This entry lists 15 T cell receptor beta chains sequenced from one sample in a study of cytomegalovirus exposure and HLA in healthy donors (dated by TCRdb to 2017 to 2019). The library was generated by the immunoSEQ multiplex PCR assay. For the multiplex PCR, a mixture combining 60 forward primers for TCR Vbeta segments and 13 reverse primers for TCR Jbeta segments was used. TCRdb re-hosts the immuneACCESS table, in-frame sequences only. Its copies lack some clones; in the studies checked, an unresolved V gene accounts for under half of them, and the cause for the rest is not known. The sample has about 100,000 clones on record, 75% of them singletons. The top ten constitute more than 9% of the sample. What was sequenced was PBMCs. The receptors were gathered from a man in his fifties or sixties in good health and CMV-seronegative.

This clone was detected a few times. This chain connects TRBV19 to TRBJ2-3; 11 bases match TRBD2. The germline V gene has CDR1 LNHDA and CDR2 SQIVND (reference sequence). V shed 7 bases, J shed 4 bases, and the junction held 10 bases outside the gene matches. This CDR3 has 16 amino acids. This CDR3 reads CASTRGGLAEADTQYF. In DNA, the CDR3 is TGTGCCAGTACCCGCGGGGGACTAGCGGAAGCAGATACGCAGTATTTT.

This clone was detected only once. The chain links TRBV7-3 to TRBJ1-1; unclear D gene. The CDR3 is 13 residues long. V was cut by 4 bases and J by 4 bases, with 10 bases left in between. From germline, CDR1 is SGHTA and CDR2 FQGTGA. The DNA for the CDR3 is TGTGCCAGCAGCTCCAACGGGGTCACTGAAGCTTTCTTT. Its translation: CASSSNGVTEAFF.

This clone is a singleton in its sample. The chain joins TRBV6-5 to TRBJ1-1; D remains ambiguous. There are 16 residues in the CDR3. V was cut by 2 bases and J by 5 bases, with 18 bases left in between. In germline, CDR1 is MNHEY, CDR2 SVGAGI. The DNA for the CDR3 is TGTGCCAGCAGTTACGATTCGGGTTCCGGCGGGACTGAAGCTTTCTTT. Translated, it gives CASSYDSGSGGTEAFF.

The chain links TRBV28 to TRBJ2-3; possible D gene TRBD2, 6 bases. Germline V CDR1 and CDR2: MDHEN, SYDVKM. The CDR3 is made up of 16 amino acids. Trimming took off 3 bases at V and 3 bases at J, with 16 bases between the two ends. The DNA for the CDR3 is TGTGCCAGCAGTTTGCGAGCATCAGGGAGGACAGATACGCAGTATTTT. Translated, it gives CASSLRASGRTDTQYF.

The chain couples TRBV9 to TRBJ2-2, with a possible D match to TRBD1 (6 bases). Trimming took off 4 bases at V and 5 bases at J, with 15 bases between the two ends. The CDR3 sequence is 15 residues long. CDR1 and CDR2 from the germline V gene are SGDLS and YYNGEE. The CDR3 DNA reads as TGTGCCAGCAGCCTCAGGGGAAGAGGGACCGGGGAGCTGTTTTTT. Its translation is CASSLRGRGTGELFF.

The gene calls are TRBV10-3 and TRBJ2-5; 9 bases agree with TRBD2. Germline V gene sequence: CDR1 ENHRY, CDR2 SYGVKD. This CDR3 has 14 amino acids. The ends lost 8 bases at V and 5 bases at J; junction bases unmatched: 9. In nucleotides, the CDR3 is TGTGCCATCCCGGCGGGAGGGGAGTGGGAGACCCAGTACTTC. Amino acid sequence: CAIPAGGEWETQYF.

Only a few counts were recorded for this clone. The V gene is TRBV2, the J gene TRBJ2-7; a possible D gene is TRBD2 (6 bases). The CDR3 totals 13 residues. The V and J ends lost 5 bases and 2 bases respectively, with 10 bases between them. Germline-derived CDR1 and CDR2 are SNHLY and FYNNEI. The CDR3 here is CASSQTSTYEQYF. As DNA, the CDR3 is TGTGCCAGCAGTCAGACTAGTACCTACGAGCAGTACTTC.

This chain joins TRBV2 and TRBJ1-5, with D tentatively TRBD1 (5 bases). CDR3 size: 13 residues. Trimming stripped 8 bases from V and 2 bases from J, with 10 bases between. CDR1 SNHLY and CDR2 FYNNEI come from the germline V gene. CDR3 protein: CASLRVGNQPQHF. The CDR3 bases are TGTGCCAGCCTCAGGGTGGGCAATCAGCCCCAGCATTTT.

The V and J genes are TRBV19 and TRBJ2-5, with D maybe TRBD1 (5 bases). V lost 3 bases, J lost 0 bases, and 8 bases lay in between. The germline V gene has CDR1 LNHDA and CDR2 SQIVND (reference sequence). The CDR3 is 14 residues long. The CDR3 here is CASSIKGYQETQYF. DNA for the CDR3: TGTGCCAGTAGTATCAAGGGGTACCAAGAGACCCAGTACTTC. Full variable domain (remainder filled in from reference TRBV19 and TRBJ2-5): DGGITQSPKYLFRKEGQNVTLSCEQNLNHDAMYWYRQDPGQGLRLIYYSQIVNDFQKGDIAEGYSVSREKKESFPLTVTSAQKNPTAFYLCASSIKGYQETQYFGPGTRLLVL.

Written as DNA, the CDR3 is TGTGCCTGGCAGGGTGGGAACACTGAAGCTTTCTTT. Its protein product is CAWQGGNTEAFF. The chain has TRBV30 and TRBJ1-1; TRBD1 might be the D (5 bases). Germline CDR1 and CDR2: GTSNPN and SVGIG (reference sequence). Trimming stripped 5 bases from V and 1 base from J, with 8 bases between. The CDR3 extends over 12 amino acids.

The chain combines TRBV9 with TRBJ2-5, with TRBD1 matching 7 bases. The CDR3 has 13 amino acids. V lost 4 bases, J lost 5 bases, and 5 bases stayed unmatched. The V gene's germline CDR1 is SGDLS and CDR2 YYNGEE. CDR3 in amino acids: CASSQTGAETQYF. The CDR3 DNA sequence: TGTGCCAGCAGCCAAACAGGGGCGGAGACCCAGTACTTC.

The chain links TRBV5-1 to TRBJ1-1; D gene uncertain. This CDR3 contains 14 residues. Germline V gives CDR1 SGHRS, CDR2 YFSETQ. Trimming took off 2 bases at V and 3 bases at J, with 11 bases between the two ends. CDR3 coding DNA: TGCGCCAGCAGCTTCCGAACAGTAGACACTGAAGCTTTCTTT. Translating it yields CASSFRTVDTEAFF.

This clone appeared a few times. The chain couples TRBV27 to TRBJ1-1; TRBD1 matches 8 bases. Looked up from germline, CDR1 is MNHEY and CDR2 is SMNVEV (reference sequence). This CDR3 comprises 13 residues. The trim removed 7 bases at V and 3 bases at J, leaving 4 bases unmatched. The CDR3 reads CASTPDRDTEAFF. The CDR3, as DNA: TGTGCCAGCACCCCGGACAGGGACACTGAAGCTTTCTTT.

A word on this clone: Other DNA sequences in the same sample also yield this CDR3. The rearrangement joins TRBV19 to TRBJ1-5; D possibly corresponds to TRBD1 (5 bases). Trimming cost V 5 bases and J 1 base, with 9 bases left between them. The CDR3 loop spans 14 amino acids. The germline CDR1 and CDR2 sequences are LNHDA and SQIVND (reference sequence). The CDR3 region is CASSPTGSNQPQHF. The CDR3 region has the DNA TGTGCCAGTAGTCCCACAGGAAGCAATCAGCCCCAGCATTTT. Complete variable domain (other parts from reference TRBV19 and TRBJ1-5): DGGITQSPKYLFRKEGQNVTLSCEQNLNHDAMYWYRQDPGQGLRLIYYSQIVNDFQKGDIAEGYSVSREKKESFPLTVTSAQKNPTAFYLCASSPTGSNQPQHFGDGTRLSIL.

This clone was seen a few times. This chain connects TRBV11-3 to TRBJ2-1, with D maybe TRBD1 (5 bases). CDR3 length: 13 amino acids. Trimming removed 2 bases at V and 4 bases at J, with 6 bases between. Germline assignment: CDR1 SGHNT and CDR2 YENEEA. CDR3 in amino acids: CASSLNRYNEQFF. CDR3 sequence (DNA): TGTGCCAGCAGCTTAAACAGGTACAATGAGCAGTTCTTC.